This TCR beta chain was recovered during a study of T-cell memory formation after mild COVID-19. The CDR3 runs to 15 residues. Germline V CDR1 and CDR2: SGHAT, FQNNGV. Trimming left V 4 bases short and J 4 bases short, with 14 bases between. Regarding the study as a whole: Some clones that responded turned up in pre-infection memory, which suggests that cross-reactive memory joined in.

TCRdb recomputed calls from the 5' RACE reads with MiXCR, one row per CDR3 protein. The top ten hold roughly 3.5% of the sample, which has about 200,000 distinct CDR3 sequences, just over 9.5% seen once. This clonotype was seen repeatedly, ten times or more. Its antigen is unknown. The sample was PBMCs or a T cell subset sorted from them (not recorded which). This receptor was taken from a man between 18 and 29 years old who had mild COVID-19 (a few samples of this study predate the infection). Cell type and time point are not known. The chain is built from TRBV11-2 and TRBJ2-1; D is uncertain. CDR3 in amino acids: CASSSPMGRYNEQFF. The CDR3 DNA is TGTGCCAGCAGCTCCCCGATGGGCAGGTACAATGAGCAGTTCTTC.